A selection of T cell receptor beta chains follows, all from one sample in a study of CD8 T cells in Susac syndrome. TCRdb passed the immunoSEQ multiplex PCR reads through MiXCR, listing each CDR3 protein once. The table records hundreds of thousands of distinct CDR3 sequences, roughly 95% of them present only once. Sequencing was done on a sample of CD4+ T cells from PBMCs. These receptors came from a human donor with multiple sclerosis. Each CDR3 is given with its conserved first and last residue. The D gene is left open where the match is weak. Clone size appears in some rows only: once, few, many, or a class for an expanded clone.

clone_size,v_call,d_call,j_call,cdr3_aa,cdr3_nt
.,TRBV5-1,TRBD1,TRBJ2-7,CASSLLDGQGAYEQYF,TGCGCCAGCAGCCTGCTGGACGGACAGGGGGCGTACGAGCAGTACTTC
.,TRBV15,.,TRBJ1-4,CATSRDRAVANEKLFF,TGTGCCACCAGCAGAGATCGGGCAGTTGCTAATGAAAAACTGTTTTTT
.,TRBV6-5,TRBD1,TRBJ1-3,CASSQGQLSGNTIYF,TGTGCCAGCAGTCAGGGACAGCTCTCTGGAAACACCATATATTTT
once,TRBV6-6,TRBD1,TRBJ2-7,CASSTGQGKYEQYF,TGTGCCAGCAGTACAGGACAGGGTAAATACGAGCAGTACTTC
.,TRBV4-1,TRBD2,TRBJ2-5,CASSQLAGGPETQYF,TGCGCCAGCAGCCAACTAGCGGGGGGACCAGAGACCCAGTACTTC
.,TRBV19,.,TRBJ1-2,CASSAIGGGYTF,TGTGCCAGTAGTGCTATAGGGGGTGGCTACACCTTC
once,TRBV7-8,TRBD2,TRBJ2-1,CASSLVSGRASGEQFF,TGTGCCAGCAGCTTAGTTTCGGGGAGGGCCTCGGGTGAGCAGTTCTTC
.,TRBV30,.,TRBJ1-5,CAWSVGPDQPQHF,TGTGCCTGGAGTGTGGGGCCCGATCAGCCCCAGCATTTT
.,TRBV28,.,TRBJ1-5,CASSPSGRGGQPQHF,TGTGCCAGCAGTCCGTCCGGACGGGGGGGTCAGCCCCAGCATTTT
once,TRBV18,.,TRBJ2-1,CASSPPRDYNEQFF,TGTGCCAGCTCACCGCCCCGGGACTACAATGAGCAGTTCTTC
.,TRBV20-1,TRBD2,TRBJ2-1,CSAAGGFNEQFF,TGCAGTGCTGCGGGGGGGTTCAATGAGCAGTTCTTC
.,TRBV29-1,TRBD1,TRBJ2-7,CSVGQTSSYEQYF,TGCAGCGTGGGACAGACATCATCCTACGAGCAGTACTTC
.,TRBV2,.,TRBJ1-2,CASSLGEANYGYTF,TGTGCCAGCAGTCTAGGTGAAGCTAACTATGGCTACACCTTC
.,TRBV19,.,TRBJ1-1,CASASFTGTEAFF,TGTGCCAGTGCCTCCTTCACGGGTACTGAAGCTTTCTTT
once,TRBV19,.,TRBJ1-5,CASSTSLSGGTQPQHF,TGTGCCAGTAGTACTTCTCTTTCCGGGGGAACTCAGCCCCAGCATTTT
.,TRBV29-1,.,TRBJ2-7,CSVGKDSYEQYF,TGCAGCGTTGGCAAAGACTCCTACGAGCAGTACTTC
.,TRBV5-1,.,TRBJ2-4,CASSLGGDQNIQYF,TGCGCCAGCAGCTTGGGGGGGGACCAGAACATTCAGTACTTC
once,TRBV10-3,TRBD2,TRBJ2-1,CAISRLAANEQFF,TGTGCCATCAGCCGACTAGCGGCGAATGAGCAGTTCTTC
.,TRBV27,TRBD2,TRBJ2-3,CASGGGPPSTDTQYF,TGTGCCAGCGGGGGGGGTCCACCTAGCACAGATACGCAGTATTTT
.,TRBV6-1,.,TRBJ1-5,CASTQGGGPQHF,TGTGCCAGCACTCAAGGCGGGGGGCCCCAGCATTTT
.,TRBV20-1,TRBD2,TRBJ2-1,CSARGVAGSYNEQFF,TGCAGTGCTAGAGGGGTAGCGGGGTCCTACAATGAGCAGTTCTTC
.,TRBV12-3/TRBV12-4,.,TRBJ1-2,CASSDRNNYGYTF,TGTGCCAGCAGTGACAGAAACAACTATGGCTACACCTTC
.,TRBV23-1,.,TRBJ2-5,CASPGLETQYF,TGCGCCAGCCCCGGGCTAGAGACCCAGTACTTC
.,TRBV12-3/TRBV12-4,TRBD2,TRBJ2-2,CASSFASGTGELFF,TGTGCCAGCAGTTTCGCTAGCGGAACCGGGGAGCTGTTTTTT